The 23 T cell receptor beta chains below were found in one sample sequenced in a study of cytotoxic CD8 clonotypes in ibrutinib-treated CLL. Clones were read by immunoSEQ multiplex PCR, and TCRdb kept only the in-frame ones, dropping some. The sample shows 250,000 to 350,000 clones, around 76% of them seen only once. Sequencing was performed on PBMCs, taken at disease progression, from a patient treated with ibrutinib. The source of these receptors is a human donor with chronic lymphocytic leukemia.

This clone was seen more than once but under ten times. The chain employs TRBV6-5 and TRBJ1-5; 8 nucleotides match TRBD1. This CDR3 spans 16 amino acids. V was pared by 0 bases and J by 2 bases, with 3 bases of the junction left unmatched. Germline V gives CDR1 MNHEY, CDR2 SVGAGI. CDR3 nucleotide sequence: TGTGCCAGCAGTTACTCGGCGACAGGGGGCAATCAGCCCCAGCATTTT. Translation: CASSYSATGGNQPQHF.

The chain employs TRBV18 and TRBJ2-3, with D maybe TRBD1 (6 bases). Between the trimmed V and J ends, which lost 2 bases and 0 bases, there was a span of 9 bases. The CDR3 runs 15 residues. Germline V gives CDR1 KGHSH, CDR2 LQKENI. The CDR3 here is CASSPGQLSTDTQYF. Here the CDR3 DNA reads TGTGCCAGCTCACCAGGACAGCTTAGCACAGATACGCAGTATTTT.

This clone was seen just once. The chain is built from TRBV29-1 and TRBJ2-1; tentatively, D is TRBD1 (6 bases). This CDR3 spans 15 amino acids. V was shortened by 7 bases and J by 8 bases, with 24 bases between the two germline ends. Per germline, CDR1 SQVTM and CDR2 ANQGSEA. The CDR3, as DNA: TGCAGCGCTACTATGTGGGGCAGGGGCGGCGATGAGCAGTTCTTC. Protein: CSATMWGRGGDEQFF.

The chain recombines TRBV5-1 with TRBJ2-7; TRBD2 agrees at 7 bases. The CDR3 loop spans 15 amino acids. Germline V gives CDR1 SGHRS, CDR2 YFSETQ. Trimming cost V 2 bases and J 2 bases; bases outside gene matches: 7. CDR3 amino acids: CASSFGLAATYEQYF. For the CDR3, the DNA is TGCGCCAGCAGCTTTGGGCTAGCGGCCACCTACGAGCAGTACTTC.

V and J are TRBV28 and TRBJ2-7; D gene ambiguous. CDR3 length: 14 residues. From germline, CDR1 is MDHEN and CDR2 SYDVKM. V lost 6 bases, J lost 1 base, and 13 bases lay in between. The CDR3 DNA reads TGTGCCAGCAGGGCCGGAACAGTGTCCTACGAGCAGTACTTC. This gives the protein CASRAGTVSYEQYF.

The chain carries TRBV7-2 and TRBJ2-5, with 10 nucleotides matching TRBD1. The germline CDR1 and CDR2 sequences are SGHTA and FQGNSA. CDR3 length equals 16 residues. V lost 1 base, J lost 1 base, and 3 bases stayed unmatched. This CDR3 reads CASSLGTGGTQETQYF. As DNA, the CDR3 is TGTGCCAGCAGCTTAGGGACAGGGGGAACCCAAGAGACCCAGTACTTC.

Concerning this clone: This same CDR3 is encoded by further DNA sequences in the sample. V usage is TRBV5-6 and J usage is TRBJ2-7, with a tentative D call TRBD2 (6 bases). Germline values: CDR1 SGHDT, CDR2 YYEEEE. The length of the CDR3 is 12 residues. Trimming removed 3 bases from V and 7 bases from J, with 11 bases in between. For the CDR3, the DNA is TGTGCCAGCAGCTCCGGGACTGGAGAGCAGTACTTC. Protein: CASSSGTGEQYF. Combining the CDR3 with reference TRBV5-6 and TRBJ2-7 gives the whole variable domain DAGVTQSPTHLIKTRGQQVTLRCSPKSGHDTVSWYQQALGQGPQFIFQYYEEEERQRGNFPDRFSGHQFPNYSSELNVNALLLGDSALYLCASSSGTGEQYFGPGTRLTVT.

This chain connects TRBV28 to TRBJ2-3; D possibly corresponds to TRBD1 (6 bases). This CDR3 contains 13 residues. Looked up from germline, CDR1 is MDHEN and CDR2 is SYDVKM. Trimming removed 5 bases from V and 4 bases from J, with 10 bases in between. In DNA, the CDR3 is TGTGCCAGCAGTATACAGGGTCCAGATACGCAGTATTTT. Translating gives CASSIQGPDTQYF.

This clone turned up a few times. The chain is built from TRBV10-2 and TRBJ2-5; 7 bases agree with TRBD2. This CDR3 is 14 amino acids long. V dropped 8 bases and J dropped 2; count of bases not matched to a gene: 8. Germline CDR1 is WSHSY and CDR2 is SAAADI. The CDR3 sequence is CASGGGGLQETQYF. CDR3 nucleotide sequence: TGCGCCAGCGGGGGGGGAGGCCTACAAGAGACCCAGTACTTC.

The rearrangement links TRBV5-1 to TRBJ1-6; TRBD1 is a possible D gene (6 bases). Trimming pared 0 bases from V and 7 bases from J, leaving 14 bases between. CDR3 size: 16 residues. Germline CDR1 is SGHRS and CDR2 is YFSETQ. The CDR3 DNA follows: TGCGCCAGCAGCTTGGTGGTGGGACAACCAAATTCACCCCTCCACTTT. This gives the protein CASSLVVGQPNSPLHF.

V and J are TRBV9 and TRBJ2-5, with D unclear. Germline V CDR1 and CDR2: SGDLS, YYNGEE. V lost 6 bases and J lost 5, with 17 bases in between. The CDR3 totals 14 residues. CDR3 in amino acids: CASTRFEKGETQYF. The CDR3 DNA sequence: TGTGCCAGCACCCGATTCGAGAAAGGGGAGACCCAGTACTTC.

This clone was seen a few times. The chain combines TRBV19 with TRBJ2-7; D not certain. The V end lost 10 bases, the J end lost 2 bases, and 9 bases lay between the germline ends. This CDR3 spans 11 amino acids. Germline V gene data show CDR1 as LNHDA and CDR2 as SQIVND (reference sequence). The CDR3, as DNA: TGTGCCACTAAAGGGACCTACGAGCAGTACTTC. Translating it yields CATKGTYEQYF.

The DNA of the CDR3 is TGTGCCAGCAGGCACAACTGGGGGGCGGGAAACGTTGAGCAGTTCTTC. It translates to CASRHNWGAGNVEQFF. The chain carries TRBV27 and TRBJ2-1; tentatively, D is TRBD1 or TRBD2 (6 bases each). Germline V gene data show CDR1 as MNHEY and CDR2 as SMNVEV (reference sequence). This CDR3 has 16 amino acids. V lost 6 bases, J lost 9 bases, and 24 bases lay in between.

This clone was observed once. V usage is TRBV5-6 and J usage is TRBJ1-4, with D possibly matching TRBD1 (6 bases). This CDR3 is built from 14 residues. Per the germline V gene, CDR1 is SGHDT and CDR2 is YYEEEE. Trimming shortened V by 4 bases and J by 6 bases, and 13 bases separated the two germline ends. The CDR3 spells CASSNRVADEKLFF. The CDR3 DNA is TGTGCCAGCAGCAACAGGGTGGCAGATGAAAAACTGTTTTTT.

CDR3 DNA: TGCAGCGTTGTCGGTGGGGTGTCCCTAGCGCAAGAGACCCAGTACTTC. Residues: CSVVGGVSLAQETQYF. The chain combines TRBV29-1 with TRBJ2-5, with a weak D call TRBD2 (6 bases). Germline loops: CDR1 SQVTM, CDR2 ANQGSEA. V was trimmed by 4 bases and J by 2 bases, leaving 20 bases between them. The CDR3 contains 16 residues. The whole variable domain, filled in from reference TRBV29-1 and TRBJ2-5, reads SAVISQKPSRDICQRGTSLTIQCQVDSQVTMMFWYRQQPGQSLTLIATANQGSEATYESGFVIDKFPISRPNLTFSTLTVSNMSPEDSSIYLCSVVGGVSLAQETQYFGPGTRLLVL.

V is TRBV9 and J is TRBJ2-2; 7 nucleotides agree with TRBD2. CDR3 length equals 16 residues. Germline V gives CDR1 SGDLS, CDR2 YYNGEE. J gave up 2 bases and V 3 bases, and 7 bases lay outside the gene matches. CDR3 in DNA: TGTGCCAGCAGCGCATCCGGGGGGACCAACACCGGGGAGCTGTTTTTT. Protein product: CASSASGGTNTGELFF.

V gene TRBV19 combines with J gene TRBJ1-1, with a possible D match to TRBD1 (5 bases). The CDR3 runs 11 residues. V gave up 4 bases and J gave up 7 bases, with 7 bases separating them. Germline V lookup: CDR1 LNHDA, CDR2 SQIVND (reference sequence). CDR3 DNA: TGTGCCAGTAGTAGCAGGGTTGAAGCTTTCTTT. Protein: CASSSRVEAFF.

The chain uses TRBV4-1 and TRBJ2-7; unclear D gene. V was trimmed by 4 bases and J by 1 base, leaving 8 bases between them. Germline assignment: CDR1 MGHRA and CDR2 YSYEKL. The CDR3 consists of 13 residues. The DNA for the CDR3 is TGCGCCAGCAGCCGCGGTGTTTCCTACGAGCAGTACTTC. Translated, it gives CASSRGVSYEQYF.

This clone was counted once. The rearrangement links TRBV4-1 to TRBJ2-4, with TRBD1 matching 9 bases. CDR3 length: 16 amino acids. CDR1 MGHRA and CDR2 YSYEKL come from the germline V gene. V trimming: 3 bases; J trimming: 1 base; junction bases outside the gene matches: 4. The DNA for the CDR3 is TGCGCCAGCAGCCACGTTGGACAGGGGGCCAAAAACATTCAGTACTTC. This gives the protein CASSHVGQGAKNIQYF.

The rearrangement uses TRBV10-3 and TRBJ2-7; 7 nucleotides align to TRBD1. V trimming: 6 bases; J trimming: 2 bases; junction bases outside the gene matches: 7. The CDR3 covers 14 residues. Germline V lookup: CDR1 ENHRY, CDR2 SYGVKD. The CDR3 loop reads CAIRTDRPTYEQYF. CDR3 coding DNA: TGTGCCATCAGGACGGACAGGCCCACCTACGAGCAGTACTTC.

V gene TRBV29-1 combines with J gene TRBJ2-2; 8 bases match TRBD1. The CDR3 spans 15 residues. CDR1 is SQVTM and CDR2 is ANQGSEA in the germline V gene. Unmatched junction bases numbered 12, after V lost 7 bases and J lost 5 bases. Here the CDR3 reads CSAQSPGGGTGELFF. As DNA, the CDR3 is TGCAGCGCCCAGAGCCCAGGGGGCGGGACCGGGGAGCTGTTTTTT.

The chain employs TRBV11-1 and TRBJ1-3, with TRBD1 as a possible D gene (6 bases). Trimming left V 4 bases short and J 4 bases short, with 11 bases between. Germline V gives CDR1 SGHAT, CDR2 FQDESV (reference sequence). CDR3 length equals 14 residues. CDR3 nucleotides: TGTGCCAGCAGCTCCAGGGGAGTCGGAAACACCATATATTTT. Protein product: CASSSRGVGNTIYF.

On this clone: At the DNA level, this CDR3 is encoded by other sequences in the same sample as well. This chain connects TRBV5-1 to TRBJ2-7; no definite D call. Germline V gives CDR1 SGHRS, CDR2 YFSETQ. The CDR3 consists of 12 residues. Trimming stripped 0 bases from V and 3 bases from J, with 4 bases between. The CDR3: CASSLEGYEQYF. The CDR3 DNA reads TGCGCCAGCAGCTTGGAAGGCTACGAGCAGTACTTC. Full variable domain (remainder filled in from reference TRBV5-1 and TRBJ2-7): KAGVTQTPRYLIKTRGQQVTLSCSPISGHRSVSWYQQTPGQGLQFLFEYFSETQRNKGNFPGRFSGRQFSNSRSEMNVSTLELGDSALYLCASSLEGYEQYFGPGTRLTVT.